One and the same sample provided the 17 T cell receptor beta chains below, sequenced in a study of Graves' ophthalmopathy and Graves' hyperthyroidism. RNA transcripts served as template for amplifying TCR beta CDR3 sequences. Following a first-round RT-PCR that used HTBI primers, a second-round multiplex PCR was carried out. TCRdb fed the multiplex PCR reads into MiXCR, producing one record per CDR3 protein. The table shows 740,000 or so distinct CDR3 sequences, with 40% occurring only once. The material sequenced was peripheral blood. The receptors derive from an adult man with Graves' ophthalmopathy.

A single count supports this clonotype. One end of the junction fails to match germline, which may point to a read error. The chain recombines TRBV10-3 with TRBJ2-2; D may be TRBD2 (5 bases). The CDR3 runs to 12 residues. In germline, CDR1 is ENHRY, CDR2 SYGVKD. CDR3 nucleotides: TGTGCCATCAGTGAATCTCCCGGGGAGCTGGTTTTT. The encoded protein is CAISESPGELVF.

This clonotype has only a few counts. The V and J genes are TRBV5-1 and TRBJ2-7; tentative D call: TRBD2 (6 bases). Between the trimmed V and J ends, which lost 3 bases and 2 bases, there was a span of 15 bases. Germline lookup yields CDR1 SGHRS and CDR2 YFSETQ. The CDR3 extends over 15 amino acids. CDR3 protein: CASSYGGSPTYEQYF. The CDR3 DNA sequence: TGCGCCAGCAGCTATGGAGGGAGCCCCACCTACGAGCAGTACTTC.

There are many counts of this clonotype. DNA for the CDR3: TGTGCCAGCAGCCAAGAGAGGGGGTTTGATTCACCCCTCCACTTT. Encoded protein: CASSQERGFDSPLHF. V usage is TRBV14 and J usage is TRBJ1-6, with D possibly matching TRBD1 (6 bases). Trimming took 0 bases from V and 8 from J, leaving 11 bases between them. Germline values: CDR1 SGHDN, CDR2 FVKESK. The CDR3 runs to 15 residues.

Turning to this clonotype: With a much larger clone just one base away, this may be a read error. This chain joins TRBV2 and TRBJ1-3; D is unresolved. V lost 8 bases and J 0 bases, leaving 5 bases between the germline ends. The CDR3 runs 12 residues. CDR1 is SNHLY and CDR2 is FYNNEI in the germline V gene. The CDR3 is CASASSGNTIYF. The DNA of the CDR3 is TGTGCCAGCGCGAGCTCTGGAAACACCATATATTTT.

This clonotype has more than one count but fewer than ten. The chain carries TRBV7-3 and TRBJ2-5, with 7 nucleotides matching TRBD2. This CDR3 spans 15 amino acids. Unmatched junction bases numbered 12, after V lost 6 bases and J lost 5 bases. The germline gives CDR1 SGHTA, CDR2 FQGTGA. The CDR3 loop reads CASSPLAGAWETQYF. CDR3 nucleotide sequence: TGTGCCAGCAGTCCATTAGCGGGTGCCTGGGAGACCCAGTACTTC.

The V gene is TRBV3-1, the J gene TRBJ2-5, with 9 bases lining up with TRBD2. Trimming took 3 bases from V and 1 from J; bases not matched to a gene: 6. CDR3 size: 16 residues. Germline CDR1 reads LGHDT; CDR2 reads YNNKEL (reference sequence). The DNA for the CDR3 is TGTGCCAGCAGCCACTCTTTGGGACTAGCCCAAGAGACCCAGTACTTC. Amino acids: CASSHSLGLAQETQYF.

The chain recombines TRBV19 with TRBJ1-2; TRBD1 matches 7 bases. The CDR3 is 12 residues long. CDR1 and CDR2 (germline): LNHDA, SQIVND (reference sequence). This CDR3 reads CANDRADYGYTF. DNA for the CDR3: TGTGCTAACGACAGGGCTGACTATGGCTACACCTTC.

As concerns this clonotype: One junction end does not reproduce the germline sequence, and a read error may be involved. The gene calls are TRBV5-6 and TRBJ2-3; maybe TRBD2 (6 bases). This CDR3 is 12 amino acids long. The germline V gene has CDR1 SGHDT and CDR2 YYEEEE. The CDR3 nucleotides are TGTGCCAGCAGCCCGGTACCCGGGAGAGGACGTTTT. Amino acid sequence: CASSPVPGRGRF.

This clonotype was detected many times. This chain uses TRBV24-1 with TRBJ1-1, with a tentative D call TRBD1 (6 bases). V gave up 1 base and J gave up 8 bases, with 10 bases separating them. In germline, CDR1 is KGHDR, CDR2 SFDVKD. This CDR3 spans 13 amino acids. In DNA, the CDR3 is TGTGCCACCAGTGATTTCTTCAGGGGAGAAGCTTTCTTT. The encoded protein is CATSDFFRGEAFF.

The V gene is TRBV25-1, the J gene TRBJ2-2, with a weak D call TRBD1 (6 bases). This CDR3 contains 14 residues. The V end lost 7 bases, the J end lost 5 bases, and 14 bases lay between the germline ends. Per the germline V gene, CDR1 is MGHDK and CDR2 is SYGVNS. CDR3 sequence reads: CASKSTGRTGELFF. CDR3 sequence (DNA): TGTGCCAGCAAATCGACAGGAAGAACCGGGGAGCTGTTTTTT.

The chain recombines TRBV2 with TRBJ2-7; no definite D call. The germline V gene has CDR1 SNHLY and CDR2 FYNNEI. This CDR3 region has 13 residues. Trimming removed 2 bases from V and 5 bases from J, with 10 bases in between. This CDR3 is CASSERPLNEQYF. The CDR3, as DNA: TGTGCCAGCAGTGAACGTCCCCTCAACGAGCAGTACTTC.

This clonotype was seen at least ten times. V is TRBV7-9 and J is TRBJ2-7; 8 bases are shared with TRBD1. Trimming at V came to 4 bases and at J to 3 bases, leaving 5 bases not matched to a gene. Germline values: CDR1 SEHNR, CDR2 FQNEAQ (reference sequence). This CDR3 spans 14 amino acids. CDR3 residues: CASSSTGEFYEQYF. CDR3 DNA sequence: TGTGCCAGCAGCTCGACAGGGGAATTCTACGAGCAGTACTTC.

This clonotype occurred a few times. The V gene is TRBV7-9, the J gene TRBJ2-2, with D uncertain. V shed 2 bases and J shed 6 bases, with 10 bases lying between them. CDR1 is SEHNR and CDR2 is FQNEAQ in the germline V gene (reference sequence). The CDR3 extends over 14 amino acids. Here the CDR3 reads CASSLNYGPGELFF. The CDR3 DNA is TGTGCCAGCAGCTTAAACTATGGGCCCGGGGAGCTGTTTTTT.

This rearrangement joins TRBV18 to TRBJ2-5, with TRBD2 as a possible D gene (6 bases). This CDR3 has 14 amino acids. Germline CDR1 is KGHSH and CDR2 is LQKENI. The V and J ends lost 1 base and 4 bases respectively, with 10 bases between them. This chain's CDR3 is CASSPRTGVETQYF. The CDR3 bases are TGTGCCAGCTCACCACGGACGGGGGTAGAGACCCAGTACTTC.

The chain joins TRBV12-3 or TRBV12-4 to TRBJ1-1; 7 nucleotides align to TRBD1. Trimming took 6 bases from V and 5 from J; bases not matched to a gene: 9. The CDR3 contains 14 residues. DNA for the CDR3: TGTGCCAGCAGCCCCGACAGGGTGGAGACTGAAGCTTTCTTT. This encodes CASSPDRVETEAFF.

This clonotype occurred many times. The genes are TRBV29-1 and TRBJ1-1; a weak D match, TRBD1 (5 bases). Germline V CDR1 and CDR2: SQVTM, ANQGSEA. The CDR3 totals 11 residues. Trimming shortened V by 7 bases and J by 3 bases, and 9 bases separated the two germline ends. CDR3 sequence (DNA): TGCAGCGAGGGGAGGGACACTGAAGCTTTCTTT. The encoded protein is CSEGRDTEAFF.

As regards this clonotype: A much more abundant neighbour one base away suggests this may be a read error. This CDR3 fails to terminate in the conserved phenylalanine or tryptophan, so it likely reflects a read error. V gene TRBV20-1 combines with J gene TRBJ1-1; D call uncertain. The CDR3 has 14 amino acids. V dropped 2 bases and J dropped 4 bases, with 14 bases sitting between them. CDR1 is DFQATT and CDR2 is SNEGSKA in the germline V gene (reference sequence). For the CDR3, the DNA is TGCAGTGCTAGAATGTTGTGGTTTGGCACTGAAGCTTTCTCT. Its translation: CSARMLWFGTEAFS.